This T cell receptor beta chain stems from a study of blood T cell repertoires in COVID-19. Study-level information: Acute and convalescent COVID-19 samples came from the United States, Italy and Spain. PBMCs, B-cell-depleted T cells, or T cells provided the cDNA or gDNA that made up the material.

Participant reports of clinical history set cohort assignment. Study processing details: Amplification with reference gene primers provided the estimates of nucleated cell counts. The method was immunoSEQ multiplex PCR; TCRdb's version includes in-frame clones alone and lacks a portion of them. Clonal size and the V and J genes are those of that table, whereas D and trimming came from the DNA. This table has approximately 260,000 clones, under 90% appearing once. The TCR originated in a man under 40 with acute COVID-19. Material for sequencing was PBMCs or T cells enriched from blood (not recorded which).

The CDR3 loop reads CASSQHRGETQPQHF. The CDR3 coding sequence is TGCGCCAGCAGCCAACACAGGGGGGAGACTCAGCCCCAGCATTTT. J is TRBJ1-5 and V is TRBV4-3; the match to TRBD1 covers 8 bases. From germline, CDR1 is LGHNA and CDR2 YSLEER. CDR3 length: 15 amino acids. With V trimmed by 2 bases and J by 6 bases, 6 bases remained unmatched.